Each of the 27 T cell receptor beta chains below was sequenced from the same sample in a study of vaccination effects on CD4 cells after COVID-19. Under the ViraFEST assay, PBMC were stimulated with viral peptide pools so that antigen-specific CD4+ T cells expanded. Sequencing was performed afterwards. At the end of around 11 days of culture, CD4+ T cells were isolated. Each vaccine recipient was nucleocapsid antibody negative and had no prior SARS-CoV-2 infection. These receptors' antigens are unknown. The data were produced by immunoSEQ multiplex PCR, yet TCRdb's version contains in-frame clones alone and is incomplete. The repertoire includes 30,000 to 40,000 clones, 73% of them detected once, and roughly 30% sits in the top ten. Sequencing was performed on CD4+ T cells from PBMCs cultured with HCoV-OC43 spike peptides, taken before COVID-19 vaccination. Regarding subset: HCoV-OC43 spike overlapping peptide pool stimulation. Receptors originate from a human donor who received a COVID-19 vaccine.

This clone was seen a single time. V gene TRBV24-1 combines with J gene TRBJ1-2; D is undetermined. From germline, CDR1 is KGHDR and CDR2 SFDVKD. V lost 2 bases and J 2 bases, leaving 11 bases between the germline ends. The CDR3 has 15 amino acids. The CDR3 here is CATSDSQLGNYGYTF. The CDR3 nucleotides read TGTGCCACCAGTGATTCACAGTTGGGAAACTATGGCTACACCTTC.

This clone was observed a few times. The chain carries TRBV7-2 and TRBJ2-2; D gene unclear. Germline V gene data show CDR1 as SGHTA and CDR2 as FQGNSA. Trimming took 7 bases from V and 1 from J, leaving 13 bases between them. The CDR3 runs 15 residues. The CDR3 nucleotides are TGTGCCAGCATCTCCGCAGGACGGAACACCGGGGAGCTGTTTTTT. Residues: CASISAGRNTGELFF.

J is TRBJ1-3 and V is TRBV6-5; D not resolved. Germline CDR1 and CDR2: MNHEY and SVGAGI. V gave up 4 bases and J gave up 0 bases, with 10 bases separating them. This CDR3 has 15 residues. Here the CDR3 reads CASSSHGDSGNTIYF. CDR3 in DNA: TGTGCCAGCAGTTCGCACGGGGACTCTGGAAACACCATATATTTT.

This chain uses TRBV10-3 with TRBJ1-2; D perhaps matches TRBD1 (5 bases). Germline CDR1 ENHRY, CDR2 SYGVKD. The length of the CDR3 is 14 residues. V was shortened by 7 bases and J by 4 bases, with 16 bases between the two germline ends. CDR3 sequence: CAITPGLSSYGYTF. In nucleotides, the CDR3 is TGTGCCATCACCCCGGGACTCTCCTCCTATGGCTACACCTTC.

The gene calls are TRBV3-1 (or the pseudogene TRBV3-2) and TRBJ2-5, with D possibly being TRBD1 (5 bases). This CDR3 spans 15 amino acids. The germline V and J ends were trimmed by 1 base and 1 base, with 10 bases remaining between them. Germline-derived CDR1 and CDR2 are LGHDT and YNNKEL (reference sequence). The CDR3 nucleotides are TGTGCCAGCAGCCAAGGTCCGACAGCCCAAGAGACCCAGTACTTC. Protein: CASSQGPTAQETQYF.

This CDR3 is CAINTGTGSYNEQFF. CDR3 nucleotides: TGTGCCATCAACACCGGGACAGGGAGTTACAATGAGCAGTTCTTC. The chain is built from TRBV10-3 and TRBJ2-1; TRBD1 aligns across 9 bases. This CDR3 contains 15 residues. Losses at the gene ends were 7 bases for V and 4 bases for J; bases not matched to a gene: 8. CDR1 and CDR2 (germline): ENHRY, SYGVKD.

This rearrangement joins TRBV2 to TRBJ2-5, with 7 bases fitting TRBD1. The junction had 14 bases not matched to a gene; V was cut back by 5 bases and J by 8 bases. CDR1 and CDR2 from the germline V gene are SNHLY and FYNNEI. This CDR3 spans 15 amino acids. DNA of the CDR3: TGTGCCAGCAGTCAAGGCCGGGACAGCCTAAATACCCAGTACTTC. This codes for CASSQGRDSLNTQYF.

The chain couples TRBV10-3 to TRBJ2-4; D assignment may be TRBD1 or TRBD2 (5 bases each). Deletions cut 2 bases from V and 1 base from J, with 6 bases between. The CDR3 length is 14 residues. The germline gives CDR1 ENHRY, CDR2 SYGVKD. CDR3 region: CAISEEGAKNIQYF. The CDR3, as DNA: TGTGCCATCAGTGAGGAGGGGGCCAAAAACATTCAGTACTTC.

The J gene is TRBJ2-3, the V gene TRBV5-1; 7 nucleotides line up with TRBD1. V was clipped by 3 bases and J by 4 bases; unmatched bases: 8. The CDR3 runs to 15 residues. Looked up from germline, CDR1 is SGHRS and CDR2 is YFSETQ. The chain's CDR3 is CASSSGTASPDTQYF. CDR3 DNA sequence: TGCGCCAGCAGCTCAGGGACAGCCTCACCAGATACGCAGTATTTT.

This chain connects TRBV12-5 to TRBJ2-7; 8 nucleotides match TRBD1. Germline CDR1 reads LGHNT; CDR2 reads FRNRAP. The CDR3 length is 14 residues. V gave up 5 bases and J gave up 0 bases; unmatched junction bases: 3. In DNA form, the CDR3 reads TGTGCTAGTGGTACCGGACAGGGCTCCTACGAGCAGTACTTC. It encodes CASGTGQGSYEQYF.

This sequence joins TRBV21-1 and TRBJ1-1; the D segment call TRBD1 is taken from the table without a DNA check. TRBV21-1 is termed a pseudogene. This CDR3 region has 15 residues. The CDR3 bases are TGTGCCAGCAGCAGGGGGGACAGGGCAAACACTGAAGCTTTCTTT. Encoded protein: CASSRGDRANTEAFF.

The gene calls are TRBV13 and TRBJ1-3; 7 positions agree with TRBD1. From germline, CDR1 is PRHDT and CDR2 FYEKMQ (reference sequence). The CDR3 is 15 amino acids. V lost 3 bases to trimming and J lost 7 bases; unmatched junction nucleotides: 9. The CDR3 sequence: CASSLDRTRVNTIYF. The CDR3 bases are TGTGCCAGCAGCTTGGACAGGACTCGTGTGAACACCATATATTTT. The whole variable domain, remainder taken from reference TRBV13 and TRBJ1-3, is AAGVIQSPRHLIKEKRETATLKCYPIPRHDTVYWYQQGPGQDPQFLISFYEKMQSDKGSIPDRFSAQQFSDYHSELNMSSLELGDSALYFCASSLDRTRVNTIYFGEGSWLTVV.

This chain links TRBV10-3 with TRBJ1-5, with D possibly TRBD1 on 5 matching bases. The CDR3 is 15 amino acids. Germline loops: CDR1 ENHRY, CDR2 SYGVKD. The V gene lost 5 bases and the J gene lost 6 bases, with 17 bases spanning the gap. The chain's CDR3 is CAISRGGLSGQPQHF. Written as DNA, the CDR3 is TGTGCCATCAGTCGGGGCGGCCTGTCGGGTCAGCCCCAGCATTTT.

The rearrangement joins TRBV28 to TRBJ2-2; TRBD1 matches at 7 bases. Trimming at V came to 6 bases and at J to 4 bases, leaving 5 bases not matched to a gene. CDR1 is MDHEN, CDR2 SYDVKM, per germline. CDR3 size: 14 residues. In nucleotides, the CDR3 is TGTGCCAGCAGAGACAGGGTGGCCACCGGGGAGCTGTTTTTT. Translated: CASRDRVATGELFF.

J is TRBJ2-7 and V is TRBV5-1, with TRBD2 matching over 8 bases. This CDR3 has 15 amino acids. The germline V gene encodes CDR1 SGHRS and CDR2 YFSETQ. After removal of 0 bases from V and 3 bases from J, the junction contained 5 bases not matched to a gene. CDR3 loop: CASSLDGGDFYEQYF. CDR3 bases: TGCGCCAGCAGCTTGGACGGGGGGGACTTCTACGAGCAGTACTTC.

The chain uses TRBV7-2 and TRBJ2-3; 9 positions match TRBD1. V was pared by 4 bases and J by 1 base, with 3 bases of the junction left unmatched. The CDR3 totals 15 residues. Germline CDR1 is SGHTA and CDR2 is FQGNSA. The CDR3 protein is CASSSHRGRTDTQYF. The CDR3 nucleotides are TGTGCCAGCAGCTCCCACAGGGGGCGCACAGATACGCAGTATTTT.

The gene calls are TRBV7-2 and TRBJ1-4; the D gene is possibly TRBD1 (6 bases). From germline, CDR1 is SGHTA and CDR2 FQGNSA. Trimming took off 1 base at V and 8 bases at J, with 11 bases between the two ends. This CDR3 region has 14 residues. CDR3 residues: CASSLGGAREKLFF. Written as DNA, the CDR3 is TGTGCCAGCAGCTTAGGGGGGGCGCGGGAAAAACTGTTTTTT.

In DNA form, the CDR3 reads TGCAGTGCTAGTGGACTAGCGGGGGACAGCTCCTACAATGAGCAGTTCTTC. Amino acid sequence: CSASGLAGDSSYNEQFF. V usage is TRBV20-1 and J usage is TRBJ2-1; the match to TRBD2 covers 13 bases. Germline V gene sequence: CDR1 DFQATT, CDR2 SNEGSKA (reference sequence). V trimming: 3 bases; J trimming: 0 bases; junction bases outside the gene matches: 5. This CDR3 is built from 17 residues.

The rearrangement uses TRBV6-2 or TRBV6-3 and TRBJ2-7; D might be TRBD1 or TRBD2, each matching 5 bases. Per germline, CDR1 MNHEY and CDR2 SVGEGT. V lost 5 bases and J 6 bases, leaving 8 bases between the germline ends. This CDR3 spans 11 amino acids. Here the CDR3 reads CASSNGAEQYF. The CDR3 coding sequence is TGTGCCAGCAGTAACGGGGCCGAGCAGTACTTC.

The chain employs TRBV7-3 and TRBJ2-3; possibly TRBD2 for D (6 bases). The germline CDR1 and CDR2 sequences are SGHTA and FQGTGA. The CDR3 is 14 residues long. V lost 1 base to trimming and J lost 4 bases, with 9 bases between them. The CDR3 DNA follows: TGTGCCAGCAGCTTAAATACGGGGGCAGATACGCAGTATTTT. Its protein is CASSLNTGADTQYF. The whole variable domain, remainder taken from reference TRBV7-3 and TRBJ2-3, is GAGVSQTPSNKVTEKGKYVELRCDPISGHTALYWYRQSLGQGPEFLIYFQGTGAADDSGLPNDRFFAVRPEGSVSTLKIQRTERGDSAVYLCASSLNTGADTQYFGPGTRLTVL.

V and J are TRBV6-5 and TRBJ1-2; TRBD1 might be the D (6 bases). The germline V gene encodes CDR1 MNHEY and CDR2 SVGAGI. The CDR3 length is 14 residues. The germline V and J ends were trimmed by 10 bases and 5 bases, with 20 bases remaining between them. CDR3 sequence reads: CATKEGVADYGYTF. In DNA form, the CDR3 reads TGTGCCACCAAGGAGGGGGTTGCTGATTATGGCTACACCTTC.

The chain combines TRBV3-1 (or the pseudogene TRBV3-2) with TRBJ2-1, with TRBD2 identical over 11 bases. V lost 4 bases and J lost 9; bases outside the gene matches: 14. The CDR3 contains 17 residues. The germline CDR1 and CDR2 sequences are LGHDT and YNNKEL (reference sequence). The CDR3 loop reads CASSPGNSGRVISEQFF. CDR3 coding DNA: TGTGCCAGCAGCCCAGGTAATAGCGGGAGGGTGATCAGTGAGCAGTTCTTC.

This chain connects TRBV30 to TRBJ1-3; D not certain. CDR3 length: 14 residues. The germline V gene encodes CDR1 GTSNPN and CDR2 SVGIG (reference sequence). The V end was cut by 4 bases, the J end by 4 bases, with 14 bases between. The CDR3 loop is CAWKRVGSGNTIYF. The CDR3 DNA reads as TGTGCCTGGAAAAGGGTTGGATCCGGAAACACCATATATTTT.

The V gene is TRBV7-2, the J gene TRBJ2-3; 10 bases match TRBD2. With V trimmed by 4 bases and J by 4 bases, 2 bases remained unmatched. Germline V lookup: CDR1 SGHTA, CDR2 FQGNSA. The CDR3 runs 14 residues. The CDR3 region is CASSSSGSSDTQYF. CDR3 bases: TGTGCCAGCAGCTCTAGCGGGAGCTCAGATACGCAGTATTTT.

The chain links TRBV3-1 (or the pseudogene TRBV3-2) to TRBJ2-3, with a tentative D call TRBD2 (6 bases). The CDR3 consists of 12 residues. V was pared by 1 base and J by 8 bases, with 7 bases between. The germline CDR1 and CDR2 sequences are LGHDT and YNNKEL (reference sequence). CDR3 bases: TGTGCCAGCAGCCAAGCGGGGGTTACGCAGTATTTT. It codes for CASSQAGVTQYF.

The CDR3 protein is CASSLDRAETQYF. The CDR3 DNA sequence: TGTGCCAGCAGCTTAGACAGGGCGGAGACCCAGTACTTC. The chain has TRBV11-2 and TRBJ2-5, with a weak D call TRBD1 (5 bases). Trimming left V 0 bases short and J 5 bases short, with 7 bases between. From germline, CDR1 is SGHAT and CDR2 FQNNGV. The CDR3 extends over 13 amino acids.

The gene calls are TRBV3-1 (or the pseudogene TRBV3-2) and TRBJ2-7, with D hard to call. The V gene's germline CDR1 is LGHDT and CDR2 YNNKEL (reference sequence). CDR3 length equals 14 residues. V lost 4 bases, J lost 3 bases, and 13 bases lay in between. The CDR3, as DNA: TGTGCCAGCAGCCCCCAGAGGAAACGCTACGAGCAGTACTTC. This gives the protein CASSPQRKRYEQYF.